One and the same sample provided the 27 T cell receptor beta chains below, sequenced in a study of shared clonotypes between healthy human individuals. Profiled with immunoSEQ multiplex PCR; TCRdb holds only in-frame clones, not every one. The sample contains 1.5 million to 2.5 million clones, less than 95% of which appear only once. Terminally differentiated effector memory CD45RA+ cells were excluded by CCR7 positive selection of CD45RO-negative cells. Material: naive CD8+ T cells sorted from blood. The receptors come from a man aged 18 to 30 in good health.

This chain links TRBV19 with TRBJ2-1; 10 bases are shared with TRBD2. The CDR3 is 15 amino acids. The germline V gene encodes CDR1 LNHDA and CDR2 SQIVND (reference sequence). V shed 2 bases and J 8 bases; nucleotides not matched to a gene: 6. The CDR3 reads CASSIILAGVDEQFF. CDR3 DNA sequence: TGTGCCAGTAGTATAATCCTAGCGGGAGTGGATGAGCAGTTCTTC.

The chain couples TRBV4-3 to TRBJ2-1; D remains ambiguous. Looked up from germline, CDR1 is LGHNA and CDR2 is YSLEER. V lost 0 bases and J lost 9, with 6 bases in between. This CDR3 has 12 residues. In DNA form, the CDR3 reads TGCGCCAGCAGCCAAGAGCCCCGTGAGCAGTTCTTC. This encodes CASSQEPREQFF.

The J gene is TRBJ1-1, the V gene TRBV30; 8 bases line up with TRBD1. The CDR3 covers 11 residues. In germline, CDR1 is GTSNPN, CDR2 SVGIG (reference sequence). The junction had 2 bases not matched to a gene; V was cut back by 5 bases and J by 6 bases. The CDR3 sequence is CAWDRGAEAFF. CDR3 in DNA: TGTGCCTGGGACAGGGGAGCTGAAGCTTTCTTT.

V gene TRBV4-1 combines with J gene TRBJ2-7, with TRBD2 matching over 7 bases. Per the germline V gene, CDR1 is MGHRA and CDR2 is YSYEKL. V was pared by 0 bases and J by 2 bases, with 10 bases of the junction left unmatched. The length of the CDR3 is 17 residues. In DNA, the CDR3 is TGCGCCAGCAGCCAAGATCCCGAGCGGGGCCTACCCTACGAGCAGTACTTC. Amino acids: CASSQDPERGLPYEQYF.

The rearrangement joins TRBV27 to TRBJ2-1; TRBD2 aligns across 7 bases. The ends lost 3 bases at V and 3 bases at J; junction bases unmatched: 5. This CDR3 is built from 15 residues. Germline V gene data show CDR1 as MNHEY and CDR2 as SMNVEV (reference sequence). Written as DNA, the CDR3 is TGTGCCAGCAGTTTCGCGGGAGCGTTCTACAATGAGCAGTTCTTC. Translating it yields CASSFAGAFYNEQFF.

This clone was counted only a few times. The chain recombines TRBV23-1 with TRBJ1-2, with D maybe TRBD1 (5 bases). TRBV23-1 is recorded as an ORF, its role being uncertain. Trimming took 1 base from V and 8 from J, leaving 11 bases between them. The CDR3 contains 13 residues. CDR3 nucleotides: TGCGCCAGCAGTCAATGGGGGTTCTGCGGCTACACCTTC. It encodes CASSQWGFCGYTF.

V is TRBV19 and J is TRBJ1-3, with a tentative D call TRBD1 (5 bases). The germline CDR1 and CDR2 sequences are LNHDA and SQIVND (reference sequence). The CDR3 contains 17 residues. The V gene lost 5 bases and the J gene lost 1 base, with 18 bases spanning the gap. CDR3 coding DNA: TGTGCCAGTAGTTTGGGACCGACTCGATTTTCTGGAAACACCATATATTTT. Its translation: CASSLGPTRFSGNTIYF.

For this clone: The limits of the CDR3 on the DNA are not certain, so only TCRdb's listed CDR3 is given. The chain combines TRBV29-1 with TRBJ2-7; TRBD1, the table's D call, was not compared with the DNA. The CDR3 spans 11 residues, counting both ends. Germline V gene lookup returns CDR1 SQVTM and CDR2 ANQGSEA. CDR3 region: CSVVAQGAPLF.

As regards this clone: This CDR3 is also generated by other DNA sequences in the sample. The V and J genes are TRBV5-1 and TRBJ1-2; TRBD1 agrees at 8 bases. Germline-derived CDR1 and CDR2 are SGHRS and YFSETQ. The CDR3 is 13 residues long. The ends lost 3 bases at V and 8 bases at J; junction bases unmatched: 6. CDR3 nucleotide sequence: TGCGCCAGCAGCTCCGACAGGGGTGAGGGCTACACCTTC. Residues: CASSSDRGEGYTF. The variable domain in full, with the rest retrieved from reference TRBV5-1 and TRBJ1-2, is KAGVTQTPRYLIKTRGQQVTLSCSPISGHRSVSWYQQTPGQGLQFLFEYFSETQRNKGNFPGRFSGRQFSNSRSEMNVSTLELGDSALYLCASSSDRGEGYTFGSGTRLTVV.

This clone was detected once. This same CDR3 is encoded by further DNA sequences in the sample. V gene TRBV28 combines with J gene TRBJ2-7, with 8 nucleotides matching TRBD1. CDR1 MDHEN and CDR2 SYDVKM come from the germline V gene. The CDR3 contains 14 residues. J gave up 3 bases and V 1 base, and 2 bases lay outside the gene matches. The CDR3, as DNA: TGTGCCAGCAGTTTATTGGGGACAGGCTACGAGCAGTACTTC. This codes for CASSLLGTGYEQYF.

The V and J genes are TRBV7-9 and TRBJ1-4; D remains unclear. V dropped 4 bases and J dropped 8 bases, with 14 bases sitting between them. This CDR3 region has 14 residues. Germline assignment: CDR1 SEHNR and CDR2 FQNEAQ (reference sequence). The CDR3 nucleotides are TGTGCCAGCAGCTCGAGCGTCGGCGCGGAAAAACTGTTTTTT. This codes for CASSSSVGAEKLFF.

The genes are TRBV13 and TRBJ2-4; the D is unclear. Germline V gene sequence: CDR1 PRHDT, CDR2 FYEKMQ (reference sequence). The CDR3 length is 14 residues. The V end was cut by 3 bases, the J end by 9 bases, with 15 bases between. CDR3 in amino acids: CASSLMGSNGIQYF. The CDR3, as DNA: TGTGCCAGCAGCTTGATGGGTAGCAATGGCATTCAGTACTTC. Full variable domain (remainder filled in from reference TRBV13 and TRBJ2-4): AAGVIQSPRHLIKEKRETATLKCYPIPRHDTVYWYQQGPGQDPQFLISFYEKMQSDKGSIPDRFSAQQFSDYHSELNMSSLELGDSALYFCASSLMGSNGIQYFGAGTRLSVL.

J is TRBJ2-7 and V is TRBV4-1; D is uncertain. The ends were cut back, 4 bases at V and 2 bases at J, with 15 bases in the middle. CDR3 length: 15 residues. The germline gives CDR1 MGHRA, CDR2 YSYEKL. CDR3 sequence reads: CASSPGVTATYEQYF. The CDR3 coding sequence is TGCGCCAGCAGCCCCGGAGTGACTGCAACCTACGAGCAGTACTTC.

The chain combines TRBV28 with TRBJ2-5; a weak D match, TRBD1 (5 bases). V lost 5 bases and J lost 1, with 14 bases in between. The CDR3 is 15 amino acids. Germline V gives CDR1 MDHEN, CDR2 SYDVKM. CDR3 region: CASSRSRDFQETQYF. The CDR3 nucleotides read TGTGCCAGCAGTCGATCCAGGGATTTCCAAGAGACCCAGTACTTC.

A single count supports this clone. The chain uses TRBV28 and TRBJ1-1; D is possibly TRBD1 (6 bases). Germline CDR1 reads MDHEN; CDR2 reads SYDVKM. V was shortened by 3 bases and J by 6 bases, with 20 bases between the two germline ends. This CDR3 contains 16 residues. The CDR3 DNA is TGTGCCAGCAGTTTTCTCTGGGACACACTTGTTGCTGAAGCTTTCTTT. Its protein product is CASSFLWDTLVAEAFF.

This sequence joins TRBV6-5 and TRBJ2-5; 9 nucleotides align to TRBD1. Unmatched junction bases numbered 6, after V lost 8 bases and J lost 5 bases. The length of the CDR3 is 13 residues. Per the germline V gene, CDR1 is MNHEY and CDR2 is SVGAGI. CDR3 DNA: TGTGCCAGCGAGGACAGGGGACGGGAGACCCAGTACTTC. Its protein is CASEDRGRETQYF.

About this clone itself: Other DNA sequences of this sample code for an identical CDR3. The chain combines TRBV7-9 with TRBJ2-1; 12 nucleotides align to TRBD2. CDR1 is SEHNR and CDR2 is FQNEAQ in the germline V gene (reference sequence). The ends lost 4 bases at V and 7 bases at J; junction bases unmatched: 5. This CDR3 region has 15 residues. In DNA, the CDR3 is TGTGCCAGCAGCTCGCGACTAGCGGGGGATAATGAGCAGTTCTTC. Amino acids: CASSSRLAGDNEQFF. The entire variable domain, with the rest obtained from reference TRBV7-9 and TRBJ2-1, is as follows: DTGVSQNPRHKITKRGQNVTFRCDPISEHNRLYWYRQTLGQGPEFLTYFQNEAQLEKSRLLSDRFSAERPKGSFSTLEIQRTEQGDSAMYLCASSSRLAGDNEQFFGPGTRLTVL.

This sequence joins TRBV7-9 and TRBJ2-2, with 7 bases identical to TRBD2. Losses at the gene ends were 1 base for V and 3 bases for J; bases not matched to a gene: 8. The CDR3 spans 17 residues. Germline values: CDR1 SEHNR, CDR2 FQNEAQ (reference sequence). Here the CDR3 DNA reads TGTGCCAGCAGCTTAGGTTTTCGGGAGGATCACACCGGGGAGCTGTTTTTT. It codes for CASSLGFREDHTGELFF. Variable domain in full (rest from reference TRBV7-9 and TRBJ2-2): DTGVSQNPRHKITKRGQNVTFRCDPISEHNRLYWYRQTLGQGPEFLTYFQNEAQLEKSRLLSDRFSAERPKGSFSTLEIQRTEQGDSAMYLCASSLGFREDHTGELFFGEGSRLTVL.

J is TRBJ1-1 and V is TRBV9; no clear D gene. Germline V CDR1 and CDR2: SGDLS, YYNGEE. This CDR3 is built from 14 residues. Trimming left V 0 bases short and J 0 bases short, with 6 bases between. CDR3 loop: CASSVGDMNTEAFF. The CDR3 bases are TGTGCCAGCAGCGTAGGGGATATGAACACTGAAGCTTTCTTT.

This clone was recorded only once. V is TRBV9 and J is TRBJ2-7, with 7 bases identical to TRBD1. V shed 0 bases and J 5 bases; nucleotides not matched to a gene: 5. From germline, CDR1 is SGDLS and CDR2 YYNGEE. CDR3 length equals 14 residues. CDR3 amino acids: CASSVGQGNDEQYF. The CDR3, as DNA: TGTGCCAGCAGCGTAGGACAGGGTAACGACGAGCAGTACTTC. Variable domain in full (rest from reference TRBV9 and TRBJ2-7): DSGVTQTPKHLITATGQRVTLRCSPRSGDLSVYWYQQSLDQGLQFLIQYYNGEERAKGNILERFSAQQFPDLHSELNLSSLELGDSALYFCASSVGQGNDEQYFGPGTRLTVT.

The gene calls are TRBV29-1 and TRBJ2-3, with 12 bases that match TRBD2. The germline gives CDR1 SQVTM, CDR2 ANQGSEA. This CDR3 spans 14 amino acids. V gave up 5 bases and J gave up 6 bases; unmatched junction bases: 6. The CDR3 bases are TGCAGCGTTTCTAGCGGGGGGGCTCAGGATACGCAGTATTTT. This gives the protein CSVSSGGAQDTQYF.

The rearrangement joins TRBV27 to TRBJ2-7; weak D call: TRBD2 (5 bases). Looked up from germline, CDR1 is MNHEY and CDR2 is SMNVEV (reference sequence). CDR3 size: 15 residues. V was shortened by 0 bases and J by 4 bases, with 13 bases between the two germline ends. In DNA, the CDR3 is TGTGCCAGCAGTTTATCGATAACGGGATCGTACGAGCAGTACTTC. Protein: CASSLSITGSYEQYF.

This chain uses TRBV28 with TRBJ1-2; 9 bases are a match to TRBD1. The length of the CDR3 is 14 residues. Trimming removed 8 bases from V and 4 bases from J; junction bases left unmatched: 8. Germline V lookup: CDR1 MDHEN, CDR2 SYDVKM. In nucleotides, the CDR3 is TGTGCCAGCGAGGGGGGACAGGGCTCCTATGGCTACACCTTC. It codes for CASEGGQGSYGYTF.

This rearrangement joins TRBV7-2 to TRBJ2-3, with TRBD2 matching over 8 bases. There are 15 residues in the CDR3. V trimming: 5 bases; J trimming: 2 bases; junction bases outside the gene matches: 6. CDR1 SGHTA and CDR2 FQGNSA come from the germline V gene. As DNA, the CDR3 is TGTGCCAGCAGCCACTCTAGCGGGTACACAGATACGCAGTATTTT. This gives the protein CASSHSSGYTDTQYF.

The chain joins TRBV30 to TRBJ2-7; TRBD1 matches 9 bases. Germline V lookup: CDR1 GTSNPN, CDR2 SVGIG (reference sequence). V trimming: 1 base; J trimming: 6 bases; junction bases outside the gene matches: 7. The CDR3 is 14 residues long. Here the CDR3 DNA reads TGTGCCTGGAGTGGGGGACAGGGAGGGAGCGAGCAGTACTTC. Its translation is CAWSGGQGGSEQYF. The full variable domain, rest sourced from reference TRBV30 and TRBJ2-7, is SQTIHQWPATLVQPVGSPLSLECTVEGTSNPNLYWYRQAAGRGLQLLFYSVGIGQISSEVPQNLSASRPQDRQFILSSKKLLLSDSGFYLCAWSGGQGGSEQYFGPGTRLTVT.

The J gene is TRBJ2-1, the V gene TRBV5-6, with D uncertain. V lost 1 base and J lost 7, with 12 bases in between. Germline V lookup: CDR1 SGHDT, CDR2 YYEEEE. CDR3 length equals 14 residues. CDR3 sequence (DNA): TGTGCCAGCAGCTTGCGAGACTTAAGGAATGAGCAGTTCTTC. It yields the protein CASSLRDLRNEQFF.

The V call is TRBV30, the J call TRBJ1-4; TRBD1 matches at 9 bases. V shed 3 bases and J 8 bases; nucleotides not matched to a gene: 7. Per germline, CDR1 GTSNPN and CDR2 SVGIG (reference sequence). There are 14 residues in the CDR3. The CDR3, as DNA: TGTGCCTGGAGCGCGGGACAGGGAAACGAAAAACTGTTTTTT. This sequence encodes CAWSAGQGNEKLFF. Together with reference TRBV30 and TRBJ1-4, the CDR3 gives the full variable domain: SQTIHQWPATLVQPVGSPLSLECTVEGTSNPNLYWYRQAAGRGLQLLFYSVGIGQISSEVPQNLSASRPQDRQFILSSKKLLLSDSGFYLCAWSAGQGNEKLFFGSGTQLSVL.